This TCR beta chain is drawn from a study of T-cell reconstitution after alpha-beta-depleted transplantation in children. Unique molecular identifiers were incorporated when the TCRbeta library was constructed. TCRdb recomputed calls from the PCR reads with MiXCR, one row per CDR3 protein. The sample consists of about 420,000 distinct CDR3 sequences, around 15% of them appearing once. V gave up 8 bases and J gave up 7 bases, with 8 bases separating them. This CDR3 spans 10 amino acids. Germline V gene data show CDR1 as SEHNR and CDR2 as FQNEAQ (reference sequence). Study-wide findings and caveats: Newly made T cells mostly supplied T-cell counts and diversity one year after transplant. About two months after transplant, alpha-beta T cells reportedly came from several hundred expanded graft clones. There were some patients whose high TCRbeta diversity at day 60 came from surviving recipient T cells and thymic progenitors.

Remarks on this clonotype: Antigen specificity is unknown.

J is TRBJ2-5 and V is TRBV7-9, with D perhaps matching TRBD2 (5 bases). This receptor was identified in a boy in the first two years of life who had a stem cell transplant for Wiskott-Aldrich syndrome, so the T cells may come from the graft donor. The source was PBMCs, mostly from graft donor cells, collected 360 days after TCRalphabeta/CD19-depleted stem cell transplant. In DNA form, the CDR3 reads TGTGCCAGCGGAGGAGTGACCCAGTACTTC. It is translated as CASGGVTQYF. The variable domain in full, completed from reference TRBV7-9 and TRBJ2-5, reads DTGVSQNPRHKITKRGQNVTFRCDPISEHNRLYWYRQTLGQGPEFLTYFQNEAQLEKSRLLSDRFSAERPKGSFSTLEIQRTEQGDSAMYLCASGGVTQYFGPGTRLLVL.